This T cell receptor (beta chain) was recovered during a study of T cell repertoires in cytomegalovirus infection. Turning to the study itself: Matching HLA type and CMV infection were both indicated by public TCR beta signatures.

TCRdb fed the reads into MiXCR, producing one record per CDR3 protein. In the table there are tens of thousands of distinct CDR3 sequences, 20% of which are singletons. To note about this clonotype: No antigen is known for it.

The CDR3 spans 12 residues. The germline gives CDR1 SGHNT, CDR2 YYREEE (reference sequence). Trimming at V came to 9 bases and at J to 5 bases, leaving 8 bases not matched to a gene. The sample was CD8+ T cells from cultured PBMCs, taken from culture after CMV antigen stimulation. The source is a human donor in good health (CMV status not recorded). Some clones in this sample may be carry-over from other donors' samples. This chain joins TRBV5-4 and TRBJ2-7; 7 nucleotides line up with TRBD1. The CDR3 bases are TGTGCCACCGGGACAGCTTTCCACGAGCAGTACTTC. Protein sequence: CATGTAFHEQYF.